This T cell receptor (beta chain) was recorded in a study of patients and donors after allogeneic stem cell transplantation. Germline CDR1 is SGHTA and CDR2 is FQGNSA. V lost 1 base to trimming and J lost 4 bases, with 6 bases between them. The CDR3 is made up of 13 amino acids. TCRdb redid the calling of the RT-PCR reads with MiXCR, one entry per CDR3 protein. This sample carries about 150,000 distinct CDR3 sequences, about a third of them seen once, and the ten largest clones take roughly 50%. This receptor was obtained from a human donor who was either an allogeneic HSCT recipient or a stem cell or donor lymphocyte infusion donor (not recorded which). It is not recorded whose cells these are; they may come from a transplant donor. The chain uses TRBV7-2 and TRBJ2-3; D uncertain. Sequencing was carried out using blood, either unsorted or a sorted T cell fraction (not recorded which). CDR3 sequence (DNA): TGTGCCAGCAGCTTAGTTCTTGCAGATACGCAGTATTTT. Amino acids: CASSLVLADTQYF. Full variable domain (remainder filled in from reference TRBV7-2 and TRBJ2-3): GAGVSQSPSNKVTEKGKDVELRCDPISGHTALYWYRQSLGQGLEFLIYFQGNSAPDKSGLPSDRFSAERTGGSVSTLTIQRTQQEDSAVYLCASSLVLADTQYFGPGTRLTVL.